A selection of T cell receptor beta chains follows, all from one sample in a study of T cell changes during pregnancy in multiple sclerosis. TCRdb's copy holds only in-frame clones and misses some; the assay was immunoSEQ multiplex PCR. The table includes approximately 58,000 clones, approximately 92% detected once. Here the sequenced sample was peripheral blood, taken in the second trimester of pregnancy. Receptors originate from a female donor in good health, enrolled as a control in a pregnancy study. Each CDR3 is given with its conserved first and last residue. A D gene is named only where the DNA matches it firmly.

D gene,V gene,J gene,CDR3 protein
TRBD1,TRBV4-2,TRBJ1-2,CASSQGGQGANYGYTF
-,TRBV18,TRBJ1-1,CASSLITGNTEAFF
-,TRBV7-9,TRBJ2-5,CASSLRTTPKEETQYF
TRBD1,TRBV6-1,TRBJ2-7,CASSGQGGGYEQYF
TRBD2,TRBV5-6,TRBJ2-7,CASSLWLAGVYGQYF
TRBD1,TRBV28,TRBJ1-5,CASSLTGANQPQHF
-,TRBV7-2,TRBJ1-3,CASSLVRAPGNTIYF
-,TRBV30,TRBJ1-2,CAWSLWAPIVYGYTF
-,TRBV18,TRBJ2-7,CASSALGGYEQYF
-,TRBV27,TRBJ2-3,CASSWGRGTDTQYF
-,TRBV11-3,TRBJ1-4,CASSSDGPSRVNVKLFF
TRBD1,TRBV4-1,TRBJ1-2,CASSQPTGVGVAYGYTF
TRBD2,TRBV18,TRBJ2-7,CASSRTSGANYEQYF
TRBD1,TRBV18,TRBJ2-7,CASARGTVSYEQYF
TRBD2,TRBV9,TRBJ2-1,CASSVMGGGRALKVYEQFF
-,TRBV18,TRBJ2-3,CASSPPQRGTGNTQYF
TRBD2,TRBV13,TRBJ2-7,CASSHTGLPSYEQYF
-,TRBV7-9,TRBJ2-1,CASSGGRNEQFF
-,TRBV5-5,TRBJ1-1,CASSLIRVTEAFF
-,TRBV2,TRBJ1-2,CASPGGQGLFGHTF
TRBD1,TRBV5-5,TRBJ1-5,CASSSMIQGMEQPQHF
-,TRBV20-1,TRBJ2-1,CSASAGNEQFF
TRBD2,TRBV9,TRBJ2-1,CASSVSGRAGNEQFF
-,TRBV7-2,TRBJ2-5,CASSLMSPTMGAETQYF